What follows is one T cell receptor beta chain and its context. The clone's antigen remains unknown. No much larger clonotype is one base removed from it; base qualities were not supplied. Reading from cysteine to phenylalanine, the CDR3 counts 12 amino acids. CDR3 DNA only is kept here, 36 bases in frame from base 1. Deletion took 3 bases off V and 8 bases off J, with a span of 11 bases between the germline ends. From a lookup of the germline V gene, CDR1 and CDR2 are SGDLS and YYNGEE. Whole blood was collected in K2EDTA tubes by collaborating institutions according to the institutions' own protocols. Collaborator samples were shipped for TCRbeta analysis as frozen whole blood, isolated PBMCs, or DNA extracted from either sample type. TCRbeta CDR3 regions were amplified from genomic DNA by means of the immunoSEQ Assay, a bias-controlled multiplex PCR. The paper's data handling went like this. The number of nucleated cells in each sample was estimated from the amplification of reference gene primers within the assay. To quantify the absolute abundance of each unique TCRbeta CDR3 rearrangement, sequence reads were collapsed and filtered. For each sample, productive Simpson clonality was calculated by taking the square root of Simpson's diversity index across productive rearrangements. Here the immuneACCESS table is served through TCRdb, limited to in-frame sequences with V and J called. Missing clones are a known gap in these copies; in checked studies unresolved V genes cover under half, and the rest lacks a known reason. From that table come the V and J calls and clone size; the DNA was used to work out D and trimming. The sample table records thousands of clones; around 90% of these occur just once. The ten top clones hold around 20% of the sample.

These data are taken from a study of blood T cell repertoires in COVID-19 (dated by TCRdb to 2018 to 2021). In the study overall: Samples covering the acute and convalescent phases of COVID-19 were provided by collaborators in the United States, Italy and Spain. The material from the prospective study consisted of cDNA or gDNA derived from T cells, B-cell-depleted T cells, or PBMCs. The sample metadata nearly always contained a de-identified subject ID, COVID-19 status, age in years and sex. Samples came from the ongoing ImmuneRACE study (first 160 participants) plus 1,254 subjects from 6 global collaborators. Deeply sampled blood TCRbeta repertoires from subjects exposed to, actively infected with, or recovered from COVID-19 were included in the dataset. Where HLA class I and class II types were available, the types were taken from metadata supplied by the sample provider, not from assay-based typing. A freely available public database, intended as a resource for researchers studying the immune response to SARS-CoV-2, is where the repertoires were released. Summary of the overall study and its limitations: How much clinical and demographic metadata was included differed by source and by participant, and the metadata was provided uncurated.

Sequenced material: peripheral blood. This clonotype was sampled from a human donor in a cohort sampled during active COVID-19. The sequence joins TRBV9 to TRBJ1-1; the D gene identity is not certain. The CDR3 protein: CASSGAGGEAFF. The base sequence is TGTGCCAGCAGCGGAGCAGGAGGGGAAGCTTTCTTT.